The following is a T cell receptor (beta chain) sequence with its context. These data originate in a study of blood T cell repertoires in COVID-19. Study-wide background: Collection of acute and convalescent COVID-19 samples took place in the United States, Italy and Spain. The analysed material was cDNA or gDNA that came from T cells, B-cell-depleted T cells, or PBMCs.

Sequencing was performed with immunoSEQ multiplex PCR; in TCRdb, only in-frame clones are kept and a portion is missing. The repertoire holds roughly 56,000 clones, more than 75% seen once, with about 15% in the top ten. Per germline, CDR1 SNHLY and CDR2 FYNNEI. Trimming shortened V by 5 bases and J by 0 bases, and 15 bases separated the two germline ends. The length of the CDR3 is 16 residues. The sample was peripheral blood. This clonotype was sampled from a human donor in a cohort sampled during active COVID-19. The chain links TRBV2 to TRBJ2-3, with a weak D call TRBD1 (5 bases). CDR3 loop: CASSPQGLRSTDTQYF. The CDR3 coding sequence is TGTGCCAGCAGTCCCCAGGGCCTTCGGAGCACAGATACGCAGTATTTT.